This TCR beta chain was sequenced in a study of control samples from healthy donors and cancer patients (dated by TCRdb to the early 2020s). Library preparation was by the immunoSEQ multiplex PCR assay. The clones in this table, taken by TCRdb from immuneACCESS, are in-frame only. Not every clone is retained; where verified, under half of the shortfall comes from an unresolved V gene, and the cause of the rest is unknown. The sample includes about 46,000 clones, with almost 90% observed a single time. The ten largest clones add up to 35% to 50% of the sample. Of note for this clone: The antigen this receptor binds is unknown. Qualities for individual bases were not recorded, and no much larger clone is one base off.

Per the germline V gene, MGHDK is the CDR1 and SYGVNS is the CDR2. The CDR3 measures 13 amino acids from cysteine to phenylalanine. Only the CDR3 DNA stays, 39 bases, in frame from base 1. At the junction V is shortened by 1 base and J by 7 bases, with 10 bases in between. Sequences were obtained from PBMCs. This receptor was taken from a man aged 50 to 60 with head and neck cancer. The rearranged chain carries TRBV25-1 and TRBJ2-5; a tentative D call is TRBD2 (5 bases match). The CDR3 region: CASSELSAGTQYF. The nucleotides are TGTGCCAGCAGTGAATTGAGCGCGGGGACCCAGTACTTC.